The 9 T cell receptor beta chains presented below share a single source sample, sequenced in a study of pediatric ulcerative colitis. The repertoire was sequenced with immunoSEQ multiplex PCR; TCRdb's copy has only in-frame clones and lacks some. The sample holds around 65,000 clones, around 80% seen once. The sample consisted of blood. The source is a boy aged 5 to 17 with moderate ulcerative colitis.

The chain combines TRBV12-5 with TRBJ2-3; 12 nucleotides match TRBD2. The V gene's germline CDR1 is LGHNT and CDR2 FRNRAP. This CDR3 contains 17 residues. J was trimmed by 6 bases and V by 0 bases; bases with no gene match: 7. The CDR3 reads CASGLVSLAGGLDTQYF. CDR3 in DNA: TGTGCTAGTGGTTTGGTATCACTAGCGGGGGGACTGGATACGCAGTATTTT. Based on the CDR3 plus reference TRBV12-5 and TRBJ2-3, the full variable domain is DARVTQTPRHKVTEMGQEVTMRCQPILGHNTVFWYRQTMMQGLELLAYFRNRAPLDDSGMPKDRFSAEMPDATLATLKIQPSEPRDSAVYFCASGLVSLAGGLDTQYFGPGTRLTVL.

The CDR3, as DNA: TGCAGCGTTGGGGTAAACACTGAAGCTTTCTTT. Its translation is CSVGVNTEAFF. The chain carries TRBV29-1 and TRBJ1-1; D ambiguous. Germline V gene lookup returns CDR1 SQVTM and CDR2 ANQGSEA. With 4 bases removed from V and 2 bases from J, the gap between germline ends came to 5 bases. This CDR3 contains 11 residues.

This clone was observed a handful of times. The V gene is TRBV5-4, the J gene TRBJ2-7; possibly TRBD2 for D (6 bases). The CDR3 loop spans 14 amino acids. The ends were cut back, 6 bases at V and 3 bases at J, with 16 bases in the middle. Per the germline V gene, CDR1 is SGHNT and CDR2 is YYREEE (reference sequence). The CDR3, as DNA: TGTGCCAGCAACCCGGGGGACCCAGGCTACGAGCAGTACTTC. The encoded protein is CASNPGDPGYEQYF.

This sequence joins TRBV9 and TRBJ2-3; no clear D. CDR1 and CDR2 (germline): SGDLS, YYNGEE. Trimming stripped 4 bases from V and 0 bases from J, with 6 bases between. The CDR3 spans 13 residues. CDR3 DNA sequence: TGTGCCAGCAGCCTGATTAGCACAGATACGCAGTATTTT. Translation: CASSLISTDTQYF.

This chain links TRBV5-1 with TRBJ2-1, with a possible D match to TRBD1 (6 bases). Trimming left V 0 bases short and J 7 bases short, with 14 bases between. Germline V gene data show CDR1 as SGHRS and CDR2 as YFSETQ. The CDR3 is made up of 15 amino acids. CDR3 residues: CASSLGPGTLNEQFF. The CDR3, as DNA: TGCGCCAGCAGCTTGGGCCCCGGGACACTAAATGAGCAGTTCTTC. Full variable domain (rest looked up from reference TRBV5-1 and TRBJ2-1): KAGVTQTPRYLIKTRGQQVTLSCSPISGHRSVSWYQQTPGQGLQFLFEYFSETQRNKGNFPGRFSGRQFSNSRSEMNVSTLELGDSALYLCASSLGPGTLNEQFFGPGTRLTVL.

The rearrangement uses TRBV7-2 and TRBJ2-3, with D maybe TRBD1 (6 bases). CDR1 and CDR2 from the germline V gene are SGHTA and FQGNSA. V shed 6 bases and J shed 6 bases, with 10 bases lying between them. The CDR3 totals 12 residues. CDR3 sequence reads: CASRGGEDTQYF. DNA for the CDR3: TGTGCCAGCAGAGGGGGTGAGGATACGCAGTATTTT. The full variable domain, in which reference TRBV7-2 and TRBJ2-3 provide the parts outside the CDR3, is GAGVSQSPSNKVTEKGKDVELRCDPISGHTALYWYRQSLGQGLEFLIYFQGNSAPDKSGLPSDRFSAERTGGSVSTLTIQRTQQEDSAVYLCASRGGEDTQYFGPGTRLTVL.

The chain uses TRBV30 and TRBJ2-6; 11 nucleotides match TRBD1. With V trimmed by 2 bases and J by 4 bases, 7 bases remained unmatched. The CDR3 contains 17 residues. Germline CDR1 and CDR2: GTSNPN and SVGIG (reference sequence). CDR3 sequence: CAWSPGTGGLGANVLTF. The CDR3, as DNA: TGTGCCTGGAGTCCCGGGACAGGGGGTTTAGGGGCCAACGTCCTGACTTTC.

V is TRBV6-1 and J is TRBJ1-2; 7 nucleotides line up with TRBD1. Trimming cost V 6 bases and J 4 bases; bases outside gene matches: 8. Germline CDR1 MNHNS, CDR2 SASEGT. This CDR3 region has 14 residues. The CDR3: CASRNRGEGYGYTF. Written as DNA, the CDR3 is TGTGCCAGCAGGAACAGGGGAGAGGGCTATGGCTACACCTTC.

The chain couples TRBV11-2 to TRBJ1-1; 8 bases line up with TRBD1. Per the germline V gene, CDR1 is SGHAT and CDR2 is FQNNGV. Trimming removed 6 bases from V and 1 base from J; junction bases left unmatched: 13. This CDR3 spans 17 amino acids. The CDR3 reads CASSFGQGTTWNTEAFF. CDR3 nucleotide sequence: TGTGCCAGCAGTTTTGGACAGGGAACGACATGGAACACTGAAGCTTTCTTT.